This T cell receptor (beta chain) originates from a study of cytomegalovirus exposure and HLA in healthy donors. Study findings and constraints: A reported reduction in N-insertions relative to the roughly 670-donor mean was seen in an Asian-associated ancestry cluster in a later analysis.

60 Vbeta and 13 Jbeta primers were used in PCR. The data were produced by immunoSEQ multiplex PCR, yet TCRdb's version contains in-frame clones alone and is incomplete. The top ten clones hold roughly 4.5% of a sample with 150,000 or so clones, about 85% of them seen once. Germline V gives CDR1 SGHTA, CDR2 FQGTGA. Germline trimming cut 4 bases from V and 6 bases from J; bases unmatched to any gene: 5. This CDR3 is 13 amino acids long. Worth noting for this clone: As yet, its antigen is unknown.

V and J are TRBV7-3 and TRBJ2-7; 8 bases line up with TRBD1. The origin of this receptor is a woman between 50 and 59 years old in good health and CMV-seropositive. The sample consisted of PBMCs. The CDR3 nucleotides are TGTGCCAGCAGCTGGACAGGGTCAGGCGAGCAGTACTTC. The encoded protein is CASSWTGSGEQYF.